One and the same sample provided the 3 T cell receptor beta chains below, sequenced in a study of cytomegalovirus exposure and HLA in healthy donors (dated by TCRdb to 2015 to 2018). The method was the immunoSEQ multiplex PCR assay. For the multiplex PCR, a mixture combining 60 forward primers for TCR Vbeta segments and 13 reverse primers for TCR Jbeta segments was used. TCRdb limited this immuneACCESS table to in-frame rearrangements with V and J called. A share of clones is missing; checked studies link under half to unresolved V genes, and the rest is unexplained. The sample yields over 150,000 clones; more than 65% were counted once. The ten largest clones capture over 0.95% of the sample. The material sequenced was PBMCs. These TCRs come from a woman in her forties or fifties in good health and CMV-seronegative.

This clone was counted a few times. The V and J genes are TRBV4-2 and TRBJ2-1; 7 bases match TRBD2. CDR3 size: 15 residues. Per germline, CDR1 LGHNA and CDR2 YNFKEQ. J gave up 7 bases and V 2 bases, and 8 bases lay outside the gene matches. The CDR3 is CASSQLAEGWNEQFF. In DNA, the CDR3 is TGTGCCAGCAGCCAACTAGCGGAGGGATGGAATGAGCAGTTCTTC.

The V call is TRBV5-1, the J call TRBJ2-7; no reliable D call. Trimming took 0 bases from V and 2 from J, leaving 12 bases between them. The CDR3 is 15 amino acids. The V gene's germline CDR1 is SGHRS and CDR2 YFSETQ. For the CDR3, the DNA is TGCGCCAGCAGCTTGGCCGCGGCGGCGCCCTACGAGCAGTACTTC. Amino acid sequence: CASSLAAAAPYEQYF.

This chain links TRBV13 with TRBJ2-7, with TRBD2 as a possible D gene (6 bases). The germline V gene has CDR1 PRHDT and CDR2 FYEKMQ (reference sequence). V was trimmed by 5 bases and J by 4 bases, leaving 12 bases between them. This CDR3 comprises 13 residues. This chain's CDR3 is CASSRDLRYEQYF. The DNA for the CDR3 is TGTGCCAGCAGCCGGGACTTGAGATACGAGCAGTACTTC.